This TCR beta chain stems from a study of blood T cells in healthy people across ages. Across the study: About one barcoded beta molecule per two T cells was captured by template switching.

Per germline, CDR1 SEHNR and CDR2 FQNEAQ (reference sequence). With 4 bases clipped from V and 4 bases from J, the junction kept 6 bases outside the gene matches. The length of the CDR3 is 15 residues. Alongside a J-beta primer mix, a sample-barcoded 5' primer served in a second PCR lasting about 7 to 12 cycles. A template-switch adaptor that had 12 random nucleotides put a tag on each cDNA molecule. Paired-end reads containing CDR3 totaled no fewer than 3 million for each sample. TCRdb re-called the 5' RACE reads through MiXCR, storing one row per CDR3 protein. Here the sample spans roughly 2 million distinct CDR3 sequences, approximately 50% being singletons. General study findings and limits: Samples with more naive T cells showed higher observed beta diversity.

Concerning this clonotype itself: Its antigen is undetermined.

This sequence was found in a woman aged 40 to 49 in good health. Sequences were obtained from blood. V usage is TRBV7-9 and J usage is TRBJ2-5, with 10 bases fitting TRBD1. This CDR3 is CASSSGTGVAETQYF. For the CDR3, the DNA is TGTGCCAGCAGCTCCGGGACAGGGGTCGCAGAGACCCAGTACTTC. Based on the CDR3 plus reference TRBV7-9 and TRBJ2-5, the full variable domain is DTGVSQNPRHKITKRGQNVTFRCDPISEHNRLYWYRQTLGQGPEFLTYFQNEAQLEKSRLLSDRFSAERPKGSFSTLEIQRTEQGDSAMYLCASSSGTGVAETQYFGPGTRLLVL.